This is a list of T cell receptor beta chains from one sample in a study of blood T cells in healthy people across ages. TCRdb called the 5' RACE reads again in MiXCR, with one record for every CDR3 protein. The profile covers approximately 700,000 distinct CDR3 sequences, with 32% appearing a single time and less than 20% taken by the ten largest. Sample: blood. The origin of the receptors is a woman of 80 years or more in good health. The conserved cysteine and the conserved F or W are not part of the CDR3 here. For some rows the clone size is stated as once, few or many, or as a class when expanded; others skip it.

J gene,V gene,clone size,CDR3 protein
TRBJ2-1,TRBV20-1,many,SARVGASLVLF
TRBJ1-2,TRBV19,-,ASRSTGSDYGYT
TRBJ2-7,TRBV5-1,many,ASSLVGAGGEQY
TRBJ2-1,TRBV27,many,ASSLSTRQSYNEQF
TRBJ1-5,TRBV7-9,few,ASSLRVGRGEQPQH
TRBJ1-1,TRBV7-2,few,ASSATTGGTEAF
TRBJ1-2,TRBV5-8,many,ASSLSLAGYT
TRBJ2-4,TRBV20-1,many,SATTSGGVKNIQY
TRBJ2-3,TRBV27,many,ASSSSGVSTDTQY
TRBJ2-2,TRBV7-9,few,ASNGLAGNTGELF
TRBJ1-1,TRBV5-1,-,ASSRGHRFMNTEAF
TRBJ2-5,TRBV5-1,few,ASSLGGLAGNQETQY
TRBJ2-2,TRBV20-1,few,SAKEIATGELF
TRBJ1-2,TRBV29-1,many,SAARAKGYGYT
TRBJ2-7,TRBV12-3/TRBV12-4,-,TSSLGTILYEQY
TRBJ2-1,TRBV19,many,ASSIRTSGEQF
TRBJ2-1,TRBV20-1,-,SATGQGDTYNEQF
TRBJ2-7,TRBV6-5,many,ASRRNPYEQY
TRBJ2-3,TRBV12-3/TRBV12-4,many,ASSSRQGSTDTQY
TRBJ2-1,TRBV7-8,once,ASSQSSGAWNERF
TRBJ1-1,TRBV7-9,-,ASSGQAYTEAF
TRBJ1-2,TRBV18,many,ASSRDAKVAYGYT
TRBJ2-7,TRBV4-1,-,ASNQGEKREQY
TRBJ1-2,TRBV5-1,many,ASTPGTADPLSYGYT
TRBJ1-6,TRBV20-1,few,SASGTGYGNSPLH
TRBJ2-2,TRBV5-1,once,ASSETSPGELF
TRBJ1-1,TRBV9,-,ASSVTGANTEAF
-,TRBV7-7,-,ASSPGSYNEQY
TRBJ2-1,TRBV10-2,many,ASSRGRLAANEQF
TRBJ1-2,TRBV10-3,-,AFKTGEPDYGYT
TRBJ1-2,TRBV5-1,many,ASSMSTGGYHYGYT
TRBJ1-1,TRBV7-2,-,ASSPSRHDTEAF
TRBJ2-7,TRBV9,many,ASSPRQGGNEQY
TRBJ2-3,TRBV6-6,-,VSSYPDRTNTQY
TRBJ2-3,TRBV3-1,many,ASSQAPTGTDTQY
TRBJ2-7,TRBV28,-,ASSPPAGAPHEQY